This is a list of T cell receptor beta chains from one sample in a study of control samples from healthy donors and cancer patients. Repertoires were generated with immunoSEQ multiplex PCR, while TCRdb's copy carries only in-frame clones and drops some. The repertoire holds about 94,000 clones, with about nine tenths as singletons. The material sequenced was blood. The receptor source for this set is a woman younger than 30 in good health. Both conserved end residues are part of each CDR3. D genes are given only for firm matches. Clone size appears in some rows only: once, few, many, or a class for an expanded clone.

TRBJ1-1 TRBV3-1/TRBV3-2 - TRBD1 CASSRGEQGWGTEAFF TGTGCCAGCAGCCGAGGAGAACAGGGGTGGGGCACTGAAGCTTTCTTT
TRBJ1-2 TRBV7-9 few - CASSSTGSYGYTF TGTGCCAGCAGCTCCACAGGGAGCTATGGCTACACCTTC
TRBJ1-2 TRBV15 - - CAASRDTEDRNYGYTF TGTGCCGCCAGCAGAGATACCGAAGATCGGAACTATGGCTACACCTTC
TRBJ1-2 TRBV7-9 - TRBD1 CASSSIPGTASVDGYTF TGTGCCAGCAGCTCGATACCCGGGACAGCATCAGTAGATGGCTACACCTTC
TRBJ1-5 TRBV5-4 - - CASSPVDRNTHQPQHF TGTGCCAGCAGCCCCGTTGACAGGAATACGCATCAGCCCCAGCATTTT
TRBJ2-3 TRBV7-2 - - CASSITGTDTQYF TGTGCCAGCAGCATCACAGGCACAGATACGCAGTATTTT
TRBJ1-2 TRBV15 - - CATSPGQPSYGYTF TGTGCCACCAGCCCCGGGCAGCCCAGTTATGGCTACACCTTC
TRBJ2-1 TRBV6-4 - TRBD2 CASSSGGAYNEQFF TGTGCCAGCAGTAGCGGGGGGGCCTACAATGAGCAGTTCTTC
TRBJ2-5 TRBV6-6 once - CASSYSASDPVGTQYF TGTGCCAGCAGTTACTCGGCTTCGGATCCGGTTGGGACCCAGTACTTC
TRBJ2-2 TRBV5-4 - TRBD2 CASSLVGTRGGELFF TGTGCCAGCAGCTTGGTGGGGACTAGGGGCGGGGAGCTGTTTTTT
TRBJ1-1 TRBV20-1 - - CSARVGREAFF TGCAGTGCTAGGGTTGGCAGGGAAGCTTTCTTT
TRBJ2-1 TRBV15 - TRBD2 CATSSFSGGAAEQFF TGTGCCACCAGCAGCTTTAGCGGGGGGGCCGCTGAGCAGTTCTTC
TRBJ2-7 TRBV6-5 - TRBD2 CASRIRLAGAYEQYF TGTGCCAGCAGAATCAGACTAGCGGGGGCCTACGAGCAGTACTTC
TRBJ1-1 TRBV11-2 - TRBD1 CASSIRQGGGAFF TGTGCCAGCAGCATCCGACAGGGCGGTGGGGCTTTCTTT
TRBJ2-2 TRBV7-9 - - CASSSFLITGELFF TGTGCCAGCAGCTCATTCCTTATAACCGGGGAGCTGTTTTTT
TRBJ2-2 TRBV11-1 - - CASSPRRAGELFF TGTGCCAGCAGCCCGAGACGCGCCGGGGAGCTGTTTTTT
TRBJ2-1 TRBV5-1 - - CASSLETSGEQFF TGCGCCAGCAGCTTGGAGACTAGTGGTGAGCAGTTCTTC
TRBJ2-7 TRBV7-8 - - CASSSLTGPEPYEQYF TGTGCCAGCAGCTCCCTTACAGGGCCAGAACCTTACGAGCAGTACTTC
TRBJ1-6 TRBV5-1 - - CASTQNTGINSPLHF TGCGCCAGCACCCAGAACACAGGGATTAATTCACCCCTCCACTTT
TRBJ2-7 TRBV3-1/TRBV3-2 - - CASSPGHAYEQYF TGTGCCAGCAGTCCCGGGCACGCCTACGAGCAGTACTTC
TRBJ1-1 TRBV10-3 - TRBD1 CASAGTGNTEAFF TGTGCCTCCGCCGGGACAGGGAACACTGAAGCTTTCTTT
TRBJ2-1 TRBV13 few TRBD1 CASRKQGALTEQFF TGTGCCAGCAGGAAACAGGGGGCGCTCACTGAGCAGTTCTTC
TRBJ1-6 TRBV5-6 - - CASSLEQHYSPLHF TGTGCCAGCAGCTTGGAACAGCACTATTCACCCCTCCACTTT
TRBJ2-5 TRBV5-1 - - CASSISPGASETQYF TGCGCCAGCAGCATATCTCCGGGGGCCTCGGAGACCCAGTACTTC
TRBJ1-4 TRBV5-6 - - CASSSGTEKLFF TGTGCCAGCAGCTCCGGAACGGAAAAACTGTTTTTT
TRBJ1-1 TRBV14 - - CASSQVGPVSEAFF TGTGCCAGCAGCCAAGTGGGACCTGTGAGTGAAGCTTTCTTT
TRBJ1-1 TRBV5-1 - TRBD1 CASNAGTENTEAFF TGCGCCAGCAATGCCGGGACAGAGAACACTGAAGCTTTCTTT
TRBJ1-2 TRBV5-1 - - CASSLALGDNYGYTF TGCGCCAGCAGCTTGGCCTTGGGCGATAACTATGGCTACACCTTC
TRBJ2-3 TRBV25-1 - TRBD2 CASSEGERGVVDTQYF TGTGCCAGCAGTGAAGGAGAGCGGGGGGTTGTAGATACGCAGTATTTT
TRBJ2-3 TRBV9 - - CASSVLGRTYTDTQYF TGTGCCAGCAGCGTACTGGGACGGACGTACACAGATACGCAGTATTTT
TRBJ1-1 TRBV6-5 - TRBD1 CASSYDRGNTEAFF TGTGCCAGCAGTTATGACAGGGGTAACACTGAAGCTTTCTTT
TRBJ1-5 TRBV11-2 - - CASSVRGGQPQHF TGTGCCAGCAGTGTAAGGGGAGGTCAGCCCCAGCATTTT
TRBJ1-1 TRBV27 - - CASSPWRVDTEAFF TGTGCCAGCAGTCCTTGGAGGGTGGACACTGAAGCTTTCTTT
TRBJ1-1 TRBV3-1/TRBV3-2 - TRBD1 CASSLRQGRGMDTEAFF TGTGCCAGCAGCCTCCGACAGGGTCGAGGAATGGACACTGAAGCTTTCTTT
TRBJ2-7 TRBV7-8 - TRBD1 CASSLRVDRGHEQYF TGTGCCAGCAGCTTACGGGTGGACAGGGGCCACGAGCAGTACTTC
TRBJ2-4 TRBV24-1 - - CATSDSRGQSSRGIQYF TGTGCCACCAGTGATTCGAGAGGACAGTCTAGCCGGGGCATTCAGTACTTC
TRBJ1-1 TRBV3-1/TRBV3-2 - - CASSLGQNTEAFF TGTGCCAGCAGCCTCGGACAGAACACTGAAGCTTTCTTT
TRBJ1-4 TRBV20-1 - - CSASFTTNEKLFF TGCAGTGCTAGTTTCACAACTAATGAAAAACTGTTTTTT
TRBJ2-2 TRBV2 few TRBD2 CASSGGATGELFF TGTGCCTCTAGCGGGGGGGCCACCGGGGAGCTGTTTTTT
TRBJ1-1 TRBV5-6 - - CASSLDQGWTEAFF TGTGCCAGCAGCTTGGATCAGGGATGGACTGAAGCTTTCTTT
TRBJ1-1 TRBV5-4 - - CASSTPLGGSSTEAFF TGTGCCAGCAGCACACCCTTGGGGGGATCTAGCACTGAAGCTTTCTTT
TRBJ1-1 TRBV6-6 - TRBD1 CATGRGQGITEAFF TGTGCCACCGGGCGGGGACAGGGCATCACTGAAGCTTTCTTT